This TCR beta chain comes out of a study of cytomegalovirus exposure and HLA in healthy donors. The study, taken as a whole, reports: The study designated 150 to 200 TCR beta chains cytomegalovirus-associated. TCR beta V segments were, for the most part, productive about 87% or about 30% of the time in an earlier analysis.

The CDR3 covers 16 residues. V lost 4 bases, J lost 1 base, and 7 bases stayed unmatched. With regard to this clone: As yet, its antigen is unknown.

PCR was performed using 60 Vbeta and 13 Jbeta primers. TCRdb's table, derived via immunoSEQ multiplex PCR, lists solely in-frame clones and lacks some. The sample lists 85,000 to 100,000 clones, 55% to 75% occurring once. The material sequenced was PBMCs. This TCR came from a man between 60 and 70 years old in good health and CMV-seronegative. This sequence joins TRBV23-1 and TRBJ2-1; the match to TRBD2 covers 7 bases. TRBV23-1 is an open reading frame, and its role is uncertain. Written as DNA, the CDR3 is TGCGCCAGCAGTCCCCGGAGCGGGGAGTCCTACAATGAGCAGTTCTTC. This encodes CASSPRSGESYNEQFF.